Presented here are 26 T cell receptor beta chains from one specimen sequenced in a study of CD8 T cells in ankylosing spondylitis. TCRdb recomputed calls from the 5' RACE reads with MiXCR, one row per CDR3 protein. This sample has 84,000 or so distinct CDR3 sequences, with 25% to 35% found just once. The sample taken for sequencing was blood, either unsorted or a sorted T cell fraction (not recorded which). These TCRs come from a male donor with ankylosing spondylitis or in good health (not recorded which).

The chain has TRBV5-1 and TRBJ1-2; the D gene is possibly TRBD1 (6 bases). Germline lookup yields CDR1 SGHRS and CDR2 YFSETQ. Between the trimmed V and J ends, which lost 8 bases and 10 bases, there was a span of 21 bases. The CDR3 has 13 residues. The CDR3 bases are TGCGCCAGTAAGAAACAGGGAGATTACTACTACACCTTC. Residues: CASKKQGDYYYTF.

This chain uses TRBV20-1 with TRBJ2-5, with 10 bases lining up with TRBD1. Germline V lookup: CDR1 DFQATT, CDR2 SNEGSKA (reference sequence). The length of the CDR3 is 15 residues. J gave up 4 bases and V 3 bases, and 8 bases lay outside the gene matches. The DNA for the CDR3 is TGCAGTGCTAGGACCATAGGACAGGGGGGAGAGACCCAGTACTTC. Translation: CSARTIGQGGETQYF.

This chain links TRBV20-1 with TRBJ2-7, with 8 bases lining up with TRBD1. This CDR3 is built from 14 residues. Germline-derived CDR1 and CDR2 are DFQATT and SNEGSKA (reference sequence). J lost 2 bases, V lost 3 bases, and 6 bases had no gene match. The CDR3 here is CSASGPGGAYEQYF. CDR3 DNA sequence: TGCAGTGCTAGCGGTCCAGGGGGCGCCTACGAGCAGTACTTC.

A few counts support this clonotype. The J gene is TRBJ2-7, the V gene TRBV3-1, with no clear D. The CDR3 contains 12 residues. Germline-derived CDR1 and CDR2 are LGHDT and YNNKEL (reference sequence). The V end lost 2 bases, the J end lost 4 bases, and 6 bases lay between the germline ends. CDR3 DNA: TGTGCCAGCAGCCAATTAAGGTACGAGCAGTACTTC. As protein: CASSQLRYEQYF.

Only a few counts were recorded for this clonotype. This rearrangement joins TRBV5-1 to TRBJ2-1, with TRBD1 as a possible D gene (5 bases). There are 15 residues in the CDR3. CDR1 is SGHRS, CDR2 YFSETQ, per germline. Trimming stripped 4 bases from V and 0 bases from J, with 11 bases between. The DNA for the CDR3 is TGCGCCAGCAGCCTAGGGGCCGGCTCCTACAATGAGCAGTTCTTC. Its protein product is CASSLGAGSYNEQFF.

This clonotype was picked up a small number of times. V is TRBV5-6 and J is TRBJ1-1; D is ambiguous. Germline CDR1 reads SGHDT; CDR2 reads YYEEEE. This CDR3 spans 16 amino acids. The V and J ends lost 2 bases and 3 bases respectively, with 17 bases between them. The CDR3 region has the DNA TGTGCCAGCAGCTTTTTATCGAGACCCTTTTACACTGAAGCTTTCTTT. This codes for CASSFLSRPFYTEAFF.

This clonotype was counted at least ten times. V usage is TRBV11-1 and J usage is TRBJ2-3; TRBD2 aligns across 14 bases. There are 18 residues in the CDR3. From germline, CDR1 is SGHAT and CDR2 FQDESV (reference sequence). Germline trimming cut 5 bases from V and 6 bases from J; bases unmatched to any gene: 13. CDR3 amino acids: CASSPRLAGGPFGDTQYF. CDR3 sequence (DNA): TGTGCCAGCAGCCCTAGACTAGCGGGAGGGCCGTTCGGGGATACGCAGTATTTT.

This sequence joins TRBV7-3 and TRBJ2-2; unclear D gene. CDR1 SGHTA and CDR2 FQGTGA come from the germline V gene. V lost 0 bases and J lost 6, with 2 bases in between. This CDR3 spans 12 amino acids. Here the CDR3 reads CASSLTSGELFF. CDR3 in DNA: TGTGCCAGCAGCTTAACTTCCGGGGAGCTGTTTTTT.

This clonotype came up many times. The CDR3 nucleotides read TGTGCCAGCAGCTTATTTAGGGGGTTGTATACGCAGTATTTT. It translates to CASSLFRGLYTQYF. The J gene is TRBJ2-3, the V gene TRBV7-2; the D gene is possibly TRBD1 (6 bases). Germline CDR1 reads SGHTA; CDR2 reads FQGNSA. With 2 bases removed from V and 7 bases from J, the gap between germline ends came to 13 bases. The CDR3 covers 14 residues.

This clonotype was observed a few times. V gene TRBV30 combines with J gene TRBJ2-7, with D possibly called TRBD1 or TRBD2 (5 bases each). The V gene lost 5 bases and the J gene lost 2 bases, with 7 bases spanning the gap. CDR3 length: 11 residues. The germline V gene encodes CDR1 GTSNPN and CDR2 SVGIG (reference sequence). The chain's CDR3 is CAWGGPYEQYF. As DNA, the CDR3 is TGTGCCTGGGGGGGACCCTACGAGCAGTACTTC.

This clonotype has more than one count but fewer than ten. The chain is built from TRBV5-5 and TRBJ1-2; D is ambiguous. V was pared by 0 bases and J by 4 bases, with 13 bases between. CDR1 is SGHKS, CDR2 YYEKEE, per germline (reference sequence). The CDR3 runs 15 residues. The CDR3: CASSLAAAAGYGYTF. CDR3 nucleotides: TGTGCCAGCAGCTTGGCCGCGGCAGCCGGCTATGGCTACACCTTC.

This clonotype was found a few times. The chain carries TRBV5-1 and TRBJ2-3; tentative D call: TRBD2 (5 bases). Trimming took off 4 bases at V and 2 bases at J, with 11 bases between the two ends. The CDR3 totals 14 residues. Looked up from germline, CDR1 is SGHRS and CDR2 is YFSETQ. The CDR3 sequence is CASSPEGSTDTQYF. The DNA for the CDR3 is TGCGCCAGCAGCCCTGAGGGCTCCACAGATACGCAGTATTTT.

The chain links TRBV28 to TRBJ2-3; D perhaps matches TRBD1 (6 bases). CDR3 size: 15 residues. Deletions cut 4 bases from V and 0 bases from J, with 11 bases between. Germline loops: CDR1 MDHEN, CDR2 SYDVKM. The CDR3 DNA is TGTGCCAGCAGTTCCGCGGACAGAAGCACAGATACGCAGTATTTT. Translated, it gives CASSSADRSTDTQYF.

The V and J genes are TRBV29-1 and TRBJ1-4; D is ambiguous. Germline lookup yields CDR1 SQVTM and CDR2 ANQGSEA. The CDR3 runs to 11 residues. V was clipped by 7 bases and J by 4 bases, with 7 bases between them. The CDR3 is CSGTVNEKLFF. The CDR3, as DNA: TGCAGCGGGACCGTTAATGAAAAACTGTTTTTT.

This clonotype has ten or more counts. The V gene is TRBV20-1, the J gene TRBJ1-2; D unclear. V was cut by 3 bases and J by 7 bases, with 12 bases left in between. This CDR3 region has 12 residues. Germline V gene lookup returns CDR1 DFQATT and CDR2 SNEGSKA (reference sequence). As DNA, the CDR3 is TGCAGTGCTAGCGCACGAGCGGGTGGCTACACCTTC. Translated: CSASARAGGYTF.

This clonotype was recorded many times. This chain joins TRBV7-2 and TRBJ2-7, with D possibly matching TRBD1 (5 bases). CDR3 length: 15 residues. Germline loops: CDR1 SGHTA, CDR2 FQGNSA. The germline V and J ends were trimmed by 0 bases and 3 bases, with 12 bases remaining between them. For the CDR3, the DNA is TGTGCCAGCAGCTTAGCTGCTGACAGCCACTACGAGCAGTACGTC. Its protein is CASSLAADSHYEQYV.

The chain uses TRBV19 and TRBJ2-1, with D possibly TRBD2 on 5 matching bases. The germline V gene encodes CDR1 LNHDA and CDR2 SQIVND (reference sequence). This CDR3 contains 14 residues. V was pared by 10 bases and J by 8 bases, with 21 bases between. CDR3 loop: CATKPSGPSDEQFF. DNA of the CDR3: TGTGCCACGAAACCGAGCGGCCCCTCCGATGAGCAGTTCTTC.

In DNA, the CDR3 is TGTGCCGCCCAAAGGTATGGGACAGAAGATCAGCCCCAGCATTTT. Its protein is CAAQRYGTEDQPQHF. The chain is built from TRBV19 and TRBJ1-5, with 7 bases aligning to TRBD1. The CDR3 is 15 amino acids. The ends lost 11 bases at V and 5 bases at J; junction bases unmatched: 15. From germline, CDR1 is LNHDA and CDR2 SQIVND (reference sequence).

The chain carries TRBV29-1 and TRBJ1-1, with a weak D call TRBD1 (6 bases). Germline CDR1 is SQVTM and CDR2 is ANQGSEA. This CDR3 is built from 13 residues. Trimming cost V 6 bases and J 4 bases, with 15 bases left between them. As DNA, the CDR3 is TGCAGCGTCGATGGGGGGCAGGGCACTGAAGCTTTCTTT. Its protein product is CSVDGGQGTEAFF.

This clonotype was detected only once. CDR3 bases: TGTGCCACCTCCAACGGGGCCGAGAGCGAGCAGTACGTC. Its protein product is CATSNGAESEQYV. The V gene is TRBV19, the J gene TRBJ2-7; either TRBD1 or TRBD2 may fit D (5 bases each). The CDR3 consists of 13 residues. V dropped 10 bases and J dropped 6 bases, with 19 bases sitting between them. From germline, CDR1 is LNHDA and CDR2 SQIVND (reference sequence).

V gene TRBV4-1 combines with J gene TRBJ2-1, with unresolved D. The V end was cut by 4 bases, the J end by 5 bases, with 9 bases between. There are 13 residues in the CDR3. Germline CDR1 is MGHRA and CDR2 is YSYEKL. The CDR3 DNA follows: TGCGCCAGCAGCCCCGCAAGAAACAATGAGCAGTTCTTC. Translation gives CASSPARNNEQFF.

This clonotype was picked up a small number of times. CDR3: CAISLLGSTQETQYF. The DNA for the CDR3 is TGTGCCATCAGTCTGCTCGGGAGCACACAAGAGACCCAGTACTTC. This chain links TRBV10-3 with TRBJ2-5, with D possibly TRBD2 on 6 matching bases. The CDR3 has 15 amino acids. V lost 5 bases and J 2 bases, leaving 15 bases between the germline ends. Germline CDR1 is ENHRY and CDR2 is SYGVKD.

V gene TRBV5-4 combines with J gene TRBJ2-3, with D perhaps matching TRBD1 (7 bases). The CDR3 runs 14 residues. V lost 4 bases and J 4 bases, leaving 13 bases between the germline ends. CDR1 is SGHNT and CDR2 is YYREEE in the germline V gene (reference sequence). The CDR3 DNA reads TGTGCCAGCAGCCAACAGGGGAGGCCAGATACGCAGTATTTT. As protein: CASSQQGRPDTQYF. The complete variable domain, with remaining parts taken from reference TRBV5-4 and TRBJ2-3, reads ETGVTQSPTHLIKTRGQQVTLRCSSQSGHNTVSWYQQALGQGPQFIFQYYREEENGRGNFPPRFSGLQFPNYSSELNVNALELDDSALYLCASSQQGRPDTQYFGPGTRLTVL.

This chain uses TRBV28 with TRBJ1-5; a possible D gene is TRBD1 (5 bases). The CDR3 runs to 14 residues. The V end lost 3 bases, the J end lost 3 bases, and 9 bases lay between the germline ends. Germline lookup yields CDR1 MDHEN and CDR2 SYDVKM. This CDR3 reads CASSFYGTNQPQHF. CDR3 DNA: TGTGCCAGCAGTTTTTACGGGACCAATCAGCCCCAGCATTTT.

This clonotype showed up many times. This chain connects TRBV12-3 or TRBV12-4 to TRBJ2-1; the match to TRBD1 covers 8 bases. The CDR3 has 16 amino acids. Unmatched junction bases numbered 11, after V lost 5 bases and J lost 5 bases. The CDR3 region has the DNA TGTGCCAGCAGTCACCACGCCGGGACAGGAAACAATGAGCAGTTCTTC. Its protein product is CASSHHAGTGNNEQFF.

The chain recombines TRBV5-1 with TRBJ2-1; D is undetermined. Germline V gene lookup returns CDR1 SGHRS and CDR2 YFSETQ. The ends were cut back, 1 base at V and 0 bases at J, with 5 bases in the middle. The CDR3 is 14 amino acids. The CDR3 spells CASSLQSSYNEQFF. For the CDR3, the DNA is TGCGCCAGCAGCTTGCAGAGCTCCTACAATGAGCAGTTCTTC.